This entry concerns a single TCR beta chain. Antigen: not known. The sample is drawn from a study of radiotherapy plus CTLA-4 blockade in lung cancer. On the study more broadly: Overall, approximately 19% of patients showed an objective response, while roughly 28% attained disease control.

Sequencing used immunoSEQ multiplex PCR; TCRdb keeps in-frame clones, though not all of them. Of 80,000 to 100,000 clones listed, roughly 74% are singletons. Study-level findings and limits: With interferon-beta, early dynamics of blood T cell clones were reported to best predict response. There was expansion of tumor-derived TCR clones in blood after radiotherapy plus ipilimumab.

CTLA-4 blockade using ipilimumab, together with focal radiation, was received by patients with chemo-refractory metastatic non-small-cell lung cancer. Looked up from germline, CDR1 is SQVTM and CDR2 is ANQGSEA. Trimming cost V 1 base and J 5 bases; bases outside gene matches: 1. The CDR3 sequence is 12 residues long. The chain has TRBV29-1 and TRBJ2-5; TRBD1 aligns across 7 bases. Material: peripheral blood, obtained from a patient treated with radiotherapy plus ipilimumab. The sequence derives from a human donor with non-small cell lung cancer who had a partial response to radiotherapy plus ipilimumab. Some clones in this sample may be carry-over from other donors' samples. The chain's CDR3 is CSVEGRGETQYF. The CDR3 region has the DNA TGCAGCGTTGAAGGCAGGGGGGAGACCCAGTACTTC.